This T cell receptor beta chain was observed in a study of T cell responses to AZD1222 COVID-19 vaccine. Method: immunoSEQ multiplex PCR; TCRdb's copy keeps in-frame clones and lacks some. The sample carries some 130,000 clones, about nine tenths recorded once. Overall study findings and caveats: Nearly half of unique spike-specific TCRs reportedly avoided B.1.351 and B.1.1.7 mutated regions.

Concerning this clone itself: What it binds is unknown.

This specimen was peripheral blood, taken on day 0 of AZD1222 vaccination. This clonotype was sampled from an adult in good health.

CDR3 residues: CAWSIASGEQYF. DNA of the CDR3: TGTGCCTGGAGTATCGCAAGCGGCGAGCAGTACTTC. This chain joins TRBV30 and TRBJ2-7, with D tentatively TRBD2 (5 bases). Trimming left V 2 bases short and J 6 bases short, with 11 bases between. Germline V lookup: CDR1 GTSNPN, CDR2 SVGIG (reference sequence). CDR3 length: 12 residues. The full variable domain, in which reference TRBV30 and TRBJ2-7 provide the parts outside the CDR3, is SQTIHQWPATLVQPVGSPLSLECTVEGTSNPNLYWYRQAAGRGLQLLFYSVGIGQISSEVPQNLSASRPQDRQFILSSKKLLLSDSGFYLCAWSIASGEQYFGPGTRLTVT.